This T cell receptor (beta chain) was identified in a study of blood T cell repertoires in COVID-19. Overall study context: COVID-19 samples from acute and convalescent phases originated in the United States, Italy and Spain. T cells, B-cell-depleted T cells, or PBMCs supplied cDNA or gDNA.

CDR3 length equals 14 residues. Deletions cut 7 bases from V and 4 bases from J, with 16 bases between. Germline-derived CDR1 and CDR2 are MDHEN and SYDVKM. TCRdb's copy holds only in-frame clones and misses some; the assay was immunoSEQ multiplex PCR. In the table there are tens of thousands of clones, 77% of which are singletons. This clonotype originated in a woman aged 70 to 79 with acute or convalescent COVID-19. The genes are TRBV28 and TRBJ1-2, with D unresolved. The sequenced material came from peripheral blood. In nucleotides, the CDR3 is TGTGCCAGCATTAAAGGAGATCGCGGCTATGGCTACACCTTC. Amino acids: CASIKGDRGYGYTF.